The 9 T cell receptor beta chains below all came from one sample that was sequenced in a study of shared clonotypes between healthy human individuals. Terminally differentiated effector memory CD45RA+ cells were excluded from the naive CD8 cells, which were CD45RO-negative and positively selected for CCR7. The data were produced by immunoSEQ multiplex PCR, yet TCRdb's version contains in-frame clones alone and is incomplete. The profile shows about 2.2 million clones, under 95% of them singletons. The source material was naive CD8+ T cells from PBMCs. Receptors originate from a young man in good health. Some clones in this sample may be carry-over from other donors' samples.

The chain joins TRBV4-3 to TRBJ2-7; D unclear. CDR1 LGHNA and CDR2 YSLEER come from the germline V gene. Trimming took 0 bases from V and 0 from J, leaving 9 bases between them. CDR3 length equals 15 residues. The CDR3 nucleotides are TGCGCCAGCAGCCAAGAACCGCGGAGCTCCTACGAGCAGTACTTC. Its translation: CASSQEPRSSYEQYF.

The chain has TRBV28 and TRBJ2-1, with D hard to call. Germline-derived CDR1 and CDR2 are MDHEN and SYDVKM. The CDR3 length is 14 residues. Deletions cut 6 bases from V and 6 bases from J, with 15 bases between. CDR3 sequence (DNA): TGTGCCAGCAGCCCTCATGGCCAGCCCAATGAGCAGTTCTTC. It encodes CASSPHGQPNEQFF. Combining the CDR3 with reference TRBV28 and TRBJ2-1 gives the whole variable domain DVKVTQSSRYLVKRTGEKVFLECVQDMDHENMFWYRQDPGLGLRLIYFSYDVKMKEKGDIPEGYSVSREKKERFSLILESASTNQTSMYLCASSPHGQPNEQFFGPGTRLTVL.

This CDR3 is CASSLVSAYEQYF. CDR3 in DNA: TGTGCCAGCAGCTTAGTCTCGGCCTACGAGCAGTACTTC. The gene calls are TRBV11-2 and TRBJ2-7, with unresolved D. Per the germline V gene, CDR1 is SGHAT and CDR2 is FQNNGV. The germline V and J ends were trimmed by 1 base and 2 bases, with 6 bases remaining between them. The CDR3 runs to 13 residues.

CDR3 sequence reads: CASSEAELMNTEAFF. DNA of the CDR3: TGTGCCAGCAGTGAAGCGGAGTTGATGAACACTGAAGCTTTCTTT. This chain uses TRBV2 with TRBJ1-1; D gene uncertain. The germline V and J ends were trimmed by 0 bases and 0 bases, with 8 bases remaining between them. From germline, CDR1 is SNHLY and CDR2 FYNNEI. The CDR3 sequence is 15 residues long.

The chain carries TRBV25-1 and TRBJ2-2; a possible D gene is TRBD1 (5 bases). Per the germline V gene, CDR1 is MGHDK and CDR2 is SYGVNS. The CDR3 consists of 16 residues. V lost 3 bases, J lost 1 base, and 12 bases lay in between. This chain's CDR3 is CASSESTVRNTGELFF. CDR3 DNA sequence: TGTGCCAGCAGTGAGTCGACAGTCAGGAACACCGGGGAGCTGTTTTTT.

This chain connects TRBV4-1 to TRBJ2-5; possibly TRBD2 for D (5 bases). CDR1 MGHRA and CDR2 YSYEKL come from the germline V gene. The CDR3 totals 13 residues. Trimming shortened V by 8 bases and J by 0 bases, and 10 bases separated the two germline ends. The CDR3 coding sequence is TGCGCCAGCCGAGGGCAGAACCAAGAGACCCAGTACTTC. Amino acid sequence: CASRGQNQETQYF.

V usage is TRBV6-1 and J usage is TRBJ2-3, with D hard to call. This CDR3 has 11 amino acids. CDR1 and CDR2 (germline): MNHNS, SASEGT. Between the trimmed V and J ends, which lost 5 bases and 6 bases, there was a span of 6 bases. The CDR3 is CASSFWDTQYF. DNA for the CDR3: TGTGCCAGCAGTTTTTGGGATACGCAGTATTTT.

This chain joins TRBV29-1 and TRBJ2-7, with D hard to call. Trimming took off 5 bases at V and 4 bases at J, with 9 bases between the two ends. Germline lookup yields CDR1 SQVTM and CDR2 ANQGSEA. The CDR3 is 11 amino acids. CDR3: CSVQWIYEQYF. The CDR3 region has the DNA TGCAGCGTTCAGTGGATATACGAGCAGTACTTC.

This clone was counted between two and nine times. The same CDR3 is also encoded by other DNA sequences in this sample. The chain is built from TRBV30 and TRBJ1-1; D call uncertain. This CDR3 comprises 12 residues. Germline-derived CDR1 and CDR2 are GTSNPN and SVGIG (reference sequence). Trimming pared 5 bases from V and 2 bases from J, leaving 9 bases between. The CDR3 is CAWGRLNTEAFF. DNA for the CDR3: TGTGCCTGGGGCCGGCTAAACACTGAAGCTTTCTTT.